Listed below are T cell receptor beta chains from one sample, sequenced in a study of identical twins. Using its own MiXCR run on the 5' RACE reads, TCRdb lists one record per CDR3 protein. The data show some 1,700,000 distinct CDR3 sequences, 25% to 35% seen once. Material for sequencing was cord blood. Receptors were obtained from a newborn girl in good health. The CDR3 runs from the conserved cysteine through the conserved F or W. D genes are given only for firm matches. Not all rows give a size; the values are once, few, many and, for expanded clones, a class.

V,D,J,size,DNA,CDR3
TRBV11-1,NA,TRBJ1-1,few,TGTGCCAGCAGCGGCCAGAGCCCTGAAGCTTTCTTT,CASSGQSPEAFF
TRBV28,NA,TRBJ2-7,NA,TGTGCCAGCAGTTTACTCTACAGAACCTACGAGCAGTACTTC,CASSLLYRTYEQYF
TRBV28,TRBD2,TRBJ2-1,NA,TGTGCCAGCAGTTTGTACAAGGGAATAGCGGGATCGTACAATGAGCAGTTCTTC,CASSLYKGIAGSYNEQFF
TRBV2,NA,TRBJ2-4,few,TGTGCCAGCAGTGAAGTGGGGGCTCTACTAGCCAAAAACATTCAGTACTTC,CASSEVGALLAKNIQYF
TRBV10-3,NA,TRBJ1-4,few,TGTGCCATCAGTGGGACTTCAGGGATGGGTGAAAAACTGTTTTTT,CAISGTSGMGEKLFF
TRBV19,TRBD1,TRBJ2-1,NA,TGTGCCAGTAGTAGGGGACAGGGATTCTATGAGCAGTTCTTC,CASSRGQGFYEQFF
TRBV29-1,TRBD1,TRBJ2-2,NA,TGCAGCGTGCGCTCAGGGGGTACCGGGGAGCTGTTTTTT,CSVRSGGTGELFF
TRBV7-2,NA,TRBJ2-3,many,TGCGCCAGCAGCTTGGCCTACACAGATACGCAGTATTTT,CASSLAYTDTQYF
TRBV10-3,TRBD1,TRBJ1-6,NA,TGTGCCATCAGTGTGGGGGACAGCAATAATTCACCCCCCCACTTT,CAISVGDSNNSPPHF
TRBV24-1,NA,TRBJ1-6,few,TGTGCCACCAGTGATTCTCTGGATAATTCACCCCTCCACTTT,CATSDSLDNSPLHF
TRBV28,TRBD1,TRBJ2-2,NA,TGTGCCAGCAGAAATTTAGGGACAGGTCCAAACACCGGGGAGCTGTTTTTT,CASRNLGTGPNTGELFF
TRBV6-5,NA,TRBJ1-5,few,TGTGCCAGCAGTCGCGGGTCTTATAGCAATCAGCCCCAGCATTTT,CASSRGSYSNQPQHF
TRBV30,NA,TRBJ1-2,NA,TGTGCCTGGAGGCAGAACTATGGCTACACCTTC,CAWRQNYGYTF
TRBV29-1,NA,TRBJ2-6,NA,TGCAGCGTCGAACAGTTCTCTGGGGCCAACGTCCTGACTTTC,CSVEQFSGANVLTF
TRBV7-9,TRBD1,TRBJ1-2,NA,TGTGCCAGCAGCTTAGGGGACAGGTACCATGGCTACACCTTC,CASSLGDRYHGYTF
TRBV27,NA,TRBJ2-3,few,TGTGCCAGCAGTCGTGTACCGGGAGATACGCAGTATTTT,CASSRVPGDTQYF
TRBV25-1,NA,TRBJ1-4,NA,TGTGCCAGCAGTGATGGGCCGACGAGGGGTGAAAAACTGTTTTTT,CASSDGPTRGEKLFF
TRBV12-3/TRBV12-4,NA,TRBJ2-7,many,TGTGCCAGCAGTTTTTTCGCGGGGGCTTCCTACGAGCAGTACTTC,CASSFFAGASYEQYF
TRBV10-3,TRBD2,TRBJ2-3,few,TGTGCCATCAGCAAACAGACTAGCGGGACGTCAGATACGCAGTATTTT,CAISKQTSGTSDTQYF
TRBV5-8,NA,TRBJ2-3,NA,TGTGCCAGCAGCTTGGTCCAGGGTTGGGGCACAGATACGCAGTATTTT,CASSLVQGWGTDTQYF
TRBV9,NA,TRBJ2-7,NA,TGTGCCAGCAGCTCAGAGGGGCAGGGGTGCTCCTACGAGCAGTACTTC,CASSSEGQGCSYEQYF
TRBV4-2,NA,TRBJ1-5,few,TGTGCCAGCAGCTCCAAAAGTGACACACTCAATCAGCCCCAGCATTTT,CASSSKSDTLNQPQHF
TRBV6-6,NA,TRBJ1-1,NA,TGTGCCTGGAACGGGAGGGACACTGAAGCTTTCTTT,CAWNGRDTEAFF
TRBV5-1,NA,TRBJ1-1,few,TGCGCCAGCAGCTTCCTCCAGGGGAGGCGCACTGAAGCTTTCTTT,CASSFLQGRRTEAFF
TRBV5-1,TRBD1,TRBJ2-7,NA,TGCGCCAGCAGCTTGGTTGGGACAGGGGCTTCCTACCAGCAGTACTTC,CASSLVGTGASYQQYF
TRBV2,NA,TRBJ1-2,NA,TGTGCCAGCAGTGAAGTGGCAGGGCTGTATAGCTACACCTTC,CASSEVAGLYSYTF
TRBV7-2,TRBD2,TRBJ2-2,NA,TGTGCCAGCAGCTTAGTACCAGCGGGGTTAACCGGGGAGCTGTTTTTT,CASSLVPAGLTGELFF
TRBV4-1,TRBD2,TRBJ2-7,NA,TGCGCCAGCAGCCACCTTTGGAAGCGGGACCCCTCCTACGAGCAGTACTTC,CASSHLWKRDPSYEQYF
TRBV2,NA,TRBJ2-7,NA,TGTGCCAGCAGTGAAGGGTGGCAGAGTTCCTACGAGCAGTACTTC,CASSEGWQSSYEQYF
TRBV12-3/TRBV12-4,NA,TRBJ2-4,NA,TGTGCCAGCAGTTTTTCTCCGAAGGACATTCAGTACTTC,CASSFSPKDIQYF
TRBV29-1,TRBD2,TRBJ2-3,many,TGCAGCGGGAAGCGGGGGGGCTTCAGCACAGATACGCAGTATTTT,CSGKRGGFSTDTQYF
TRBV10-3,NA,TRBJ2-1,NA,TGTGCCATCAGTAAGGGAAAGTCCTACAATGAGCAGTTCTTC,CAISKGKSYNEQFF
TRBV24-1,NA,TRBJ2-5,NA,TGTGCCACCAGTGAGATAGAGCCCCAAGAGACCCAGTACTTC,CATSEIEPQETQYF
TRBV20-1,TRBD1,TRBJ1-4,NA,TGCAGTGCTGGCGTATCGTCCCGGGACAGGGATCGAAATGGAAAACTGTTTTTT,CSAGVSSRDRDRNGKLFF
TRBV12-3/TRBV12-4,NA,TRBJ2-1,few,TGTGCCAGCAGTGTCAGGGGTCCTTCCTACAATGAGCAGTTCTTC,CASSVRGPSYNEQFF
TRBV5-1,TRBD2,TRBJ2-3,NA,TGCGCCAGCAGCTTGGGACTAGCGGGGGGCACAGATACGCGGTATTTT,CASSLGLAGGTDTRYF
TRBV29-1,NA,TRBJ1-2,once,TGCAGCGTTAAGCGAGGGCTAGGTGGCTACACCTTC,CSVKRGLGGYTF
TRBV2,TRBD1,TRBJ2-5,few,TGTGCCAGCAGTGAACGTTGGGACAGGGGCCTCTTCGGGGAGCAGTACTTC,CASSERWDRGLFGEQYF
TRBV5-1,NA,TRBJ1-2,NA,TGCGCCAGCAGCTTCTTCGGAAAGGACTATGGCTACACCTTC,CASSFFGKDYGYTF
TRBV27,TRBD1,TRBJ1-2,many,TGTGCCAGCAGTTTTGGCTCAGGGGGAAACTATGGCTACACCTTC,CASSFGSGGNYGYTF
TRBV9,NA,TRBJ1-4,NA,TGTGCCAGCAGCGTAGAACAAGGGTCTAATGAAAAACTGTTTTTT,CASSVEQGSNEKLFF